A selection of T cell receptor beta chains follows, all from one sample in a study of cytomegalovirus exposure and HLA in healthy donors. Only in-frame clones appear in the TCRdb table, and some are missing; sequencing was by immunoSEQ multiplex PCR. The data show about 260,000 clones, 80% to 90% seen once. The sequenced sample consisted of PBMCs. The receptors come from a woman aged 40 to 50 in good health and CMV-seropositive. CDR3s include the opening cysteine and the closing phenylalanine or tryptophan. D genes are given only for firm matches. Clone size is given for some rows only: seen once, a few or many times, or a class if the clone is expanded.

clone_size j_call d_call v_call cdr3_aa cdr3_nt
. TRBJ2-6 . TRBV4-3 CASSQVISGANGLTF TGCGCCAGCAGCCAGGTTATCTCTGGGGCCAACGGCCTGACTTTC
. TRBJ2-7 TRBD1 TRBV5-5 CASSLLDRAYEQYF TGTGCCAGCAGCTTGCTGGACAGGGCCTACGAGCAGTACTTC
. TRBJ1-6 TRBD1 TRBV2 CASSLRGQGIHPTDSPLHF TGTGCCAGCAGTTTAAGGGGACAGGGTATTCACCCAACGGATTCACCCCTCCACTTT
. TRBJ1-1 . TRBV28 CASSTTVMNTEAFF TGTGCCAGCAGTACGACAGTCATGAACACTGAAGCTTTCTTT
. TRBJ2-7 TRBD2 TRBV6-1 CASREGLAGVDEQYF TGTGCCAGCAGAGAGGGACTAGCGGGAGTCGACGAGCAGTACTTC
few TRBJ2-7 TRBD1 TRBV19 CASKDRDYEQYF TGTGCCAGTAAGGACAGGGACTACGAGCAGTACTTC
. TRBJ1-5 . TRBV27 CASSLWPGANQPQHF TGTGCCAGCAGTTTATGGCCAGGGGCGAACCAGCCCCAGCATTTT
. TRBJ2-1 . TRBV20-1 CSAIVFNEQFF TGCAGTGCTATTGTCTTCAATGAGCAGTTCTTC
. TRBJ1-1 . TRBV5-4 CASSLEWGGTEAFF TGTGCCAGCAGCTTGGAATGGGGGGGCACTGAAGCTTTCTTT
. TRBJ2-7 . TRBV7-6 CASSLTSRSSYEQYF TGTGCCAGCAGCTTAACTAGCCGAAGCTCCTACGAGCAGTACTTC
. TRBJ1-2 TRBD1 TRBV28 CASSMGDRAYTF TGTGCCAGCAGTATGGGGGACAGGGCATACACCTTC
. TRBJ2-7 TRBD2 TRBV4-2 CASSQQGLAGGGEQYF TGTGCCAGCAGCCAACAGGGACTAGCGGGAGGAGGCGAGCAGTACTTC
once TRBJ1-5 TRBD1 TRBV5-1 CASSSGQGAGQPQHF TGCGCCAGCAGCTCGGGACAGGGGGCCGGTCAGCCCCAGCATTTT
. TRBJ2-5 TRBD2 TRBV7-9 CASSFGGTSGGETQYF TGTGCCAGCAGCTTCGGCGGAACTAGCGGCGGGGAGACCCAGTACTTC
. TRBJ2-7 TRBD1 TRBV6-6 CASSLLTGASEQYF TGTGCCAGCAGTTTATTGACAGGGGCCTCCGAGCAGTACTTC
. TRBJ1-3 TRBD1 TRBV10-3 CAISETGGSGNTIYF TGTGCCATCAGTGAGACAGGGGGCTCTGGAAACACCATATATTTT
. TRBJ2-5 TRBD2 TRBV11-2 CASRAGGGIQETQYF TGTGCCAGCAGGGCGGGAGGGGGGATTCAAGAGACCCAGTACTTC
. TRBJ2-2 TRBD2 TRBV29-1 CSAAGLAGDTGELFF TGCAGCGCCGCCGGACTAGCGGGAGACACCGGGGAGCTGTTTTTT
. TRBJ1-1 . TRBV12-5 CASGTGQMNTEAFF TGTGCTAGTGGTACAGGACAGATGAACACTGAAGCTTTCTTT
. TRBJ1-1 TRBD1 TRBV29-1 CSVQGQPNTEAFF TGCAGCGTGCAGGGACAGCCGAACACTGAAGCTTTCTTT
. TRBJ1-1 TRBD1 TRBV5-1 CASSRDRDYEAFF TGCGCCAGCAGCCGGGACAGAGACTATGAAGCTTTCTTT
. TRBJ2-3 TRBD2 TRBV30 CAWRAHPRARLANTDTQYF TGTGCCTGGAGGGCGCATCCAAGGGCCCGACTAGCAAACACAGATACGCAGTATTTT
. TRBJ2-7 TRBD1 TRBV19 CASRRTGEYEQYF TGTGCCAGTAGACGGACAGGGGAATACGAGCAGTACTTC